The TCR beta chain under discussion was sequenced for a study of control samples from healthy donors and cancer patients. V was shortened by 2 bases and J by 3 bases, with 14 bases between the two germline ends. This CDR3 comprises 15 residues. Germline assignment: CDR1 MNHNY and CDR2 SVGAGI (reference sequence). Measured with immunoSEQ multiplex PCR; TCRdb has only the in-frame clones, and not every one. This sample has about 73,000 clones, with around 94% found just once. The sample consisted of blood. The chain joins TRBV6-6 to TRBJ2-7, with D perhaps matching TRBD2 (6 bases). The sequence was collected from a middle-aged woman in good health. The CDR3 region has the DNA TGTGCCAGCAGTTACGTCCCGGGAGACGGCTACGAGCAGTACTTC. Amino acids: CASSYVPGDGYEQYF.